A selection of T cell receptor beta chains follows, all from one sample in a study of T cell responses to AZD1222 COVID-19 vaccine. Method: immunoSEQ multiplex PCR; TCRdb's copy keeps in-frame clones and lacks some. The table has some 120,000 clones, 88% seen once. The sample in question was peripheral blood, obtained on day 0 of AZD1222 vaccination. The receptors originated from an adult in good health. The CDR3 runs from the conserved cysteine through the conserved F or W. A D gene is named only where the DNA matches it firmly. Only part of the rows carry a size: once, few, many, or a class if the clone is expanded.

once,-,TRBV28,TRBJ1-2,TGTGCCAGCAGCCCCCCTAGGGCGGGCGGCTACACCTTC,CASSPPRAGGYTF
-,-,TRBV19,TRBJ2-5,TGTGCCAGTAGTAAAGGGGACAAACAAGAGACCCAGTACTTC,CASSKGDKQETQYF
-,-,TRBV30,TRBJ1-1,TGTGCCTGGAGTGTAATGGGGGGGAGAGCTTTCTTT,CAWSVMGGRAFF
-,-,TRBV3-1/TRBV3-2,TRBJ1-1,TGTGCCAGCAGCCAAGCCTTTAGGAGGGCTTTCTTT,CASSQAFRRAFF
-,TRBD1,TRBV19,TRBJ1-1,TGTGCCAGTAGTACCGGACAGGGGGTACGCACTGAAGCTTTCTTT,CASSTGQGVRTEAFF
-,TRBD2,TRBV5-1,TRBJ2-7,TGCGCCAGCAGCTCTAGCGGATCAACCTACGAGCAGTACTTC,CASSSSGSTYEQYF
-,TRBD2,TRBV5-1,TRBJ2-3,TGCGCCAGCAGCTTGGCGGCCGGGGGGGTGTCAGAGGCAGATACGCAGTATTTT,CASSLAAGGVSEADTQYF
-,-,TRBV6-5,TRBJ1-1,TGTGCCAGCAGTAGAAGGAGGGACACTGAAGCTTTCTTT,CASSRRRDTEAFF
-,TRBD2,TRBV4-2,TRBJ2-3,TGTGCCAGCAGCCAAGTAGCTCTAGCGGGGGAAGATACGCAGTATTTT,CASSQVALAGEDTQYF
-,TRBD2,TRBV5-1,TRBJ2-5,TGCGCCAGCAGCGGGACTAGCGGGGTTTTAGAGACCCAGTACTTC,CASSGTSGVLETQYF
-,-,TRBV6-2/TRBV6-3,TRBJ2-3,TGTGCCAGCAGTTCCGGGACTCCTACCCACACAGATACGCAGTATTTT,CASSSGTPTHTDTQYF
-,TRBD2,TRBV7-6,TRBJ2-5,TGTGCCAGCAGCTTAGCGGGAGGGCATCAAGAGACCCAGTACTTC,CASSLAGGHQETQYF
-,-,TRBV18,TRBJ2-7,TGTGCCAGCTCACCACCTTCCAGGACTGGGAGCTCCTACGAGCAGTACTTC,CASSPPSRTGSSYEQYF
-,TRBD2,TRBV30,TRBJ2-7,TGTGCCTGGAGTCTGGGAGGGGCCGAGCAGTACTTC,CAWSLGGAEQYF
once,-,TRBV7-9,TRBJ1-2,TGTGCCAGCAGCTTCGGGCTTACAACAGCAAACTATGGCTACACCTTC,CASSFGLTTANYGYTF
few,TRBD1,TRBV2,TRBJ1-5,TGTGCCAGCAGTTGGACAGGGAGCAATCAGCCCCAGCATTTT,CASSWTGSNQPQHF
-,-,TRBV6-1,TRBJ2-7,TGTGCCAGCAGTGAAAACATGCTAAATACCTACGAGCAGTACTTC,CASSENMLNTYEQYF
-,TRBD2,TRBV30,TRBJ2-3,TGTGCCTGGACGGGTGCGGGGGGGCCTAGCACAGATACGCAGTATTTT,CAWTGAGGPSTDTQYF
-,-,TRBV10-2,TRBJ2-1,TGCGCCAGCAGTGTTAAAAATGAGCAGTTCTTC,CASSVKNEQFF
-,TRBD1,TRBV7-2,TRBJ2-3,TGTGCCAGCAGCTTAAGGCAGGGGGAAAATACGCAGTATTTT,CASSLRQGENTQYF
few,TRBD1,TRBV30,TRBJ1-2,TGTGCCTCTGGGCAGGGGGCTGGCTACACCTTC,CASGQGAGYTF
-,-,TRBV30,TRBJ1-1,TGTGCCTGGAGTTTCTCGACAGAGTCCCCTTTCTTT,CAWSFSTESPFF
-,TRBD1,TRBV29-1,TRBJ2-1,TGCAGCGCCGGGACAGGGGATGAGCAGTTCTTC,CSAGTGDEQFF
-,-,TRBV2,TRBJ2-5,TGTGCCAGCAGTGAAGTGGCTAGCCTTGAGACCCAGTACTTC,CASSEVASLETQYF
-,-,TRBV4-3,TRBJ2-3,TGCGCCAGCAGCCAAGACAGGTATAACACAGATACGCAGTATTTT,CASSQDRYNTDTQYF
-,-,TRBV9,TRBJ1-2,TGTGCCAGCAGCGTAGAGGCGGGCTATGGCTACACCTTC,CASSVEAGYGYTF
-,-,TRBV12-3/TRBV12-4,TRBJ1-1,TGTGCCAGCAGCCTCGGACGGGCTGAAGCTTTCTTT,CASSLGRAEAFF
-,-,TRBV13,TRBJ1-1,TGTGCCAGCAGCAATCTCCGGCGTGAAGCTTTCTTT,CASSNLRREAFF
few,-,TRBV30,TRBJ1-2,TGTGCCTGGATCTCCTCACGGGGGAGAGGCTACACCTTC,CAWISSRGRGYTF
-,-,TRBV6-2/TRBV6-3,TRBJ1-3,TGTGCCAGCAGTTCCCATGACCCGAGCTCTGGAAACACCATATATTTT,CASSSHDPSSGNTIYF
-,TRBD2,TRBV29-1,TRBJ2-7,TGCAGCGTCCTTAGCGGGAAAGATGCCGAGCAGTACTTC,CSVLSGKDAEQYF
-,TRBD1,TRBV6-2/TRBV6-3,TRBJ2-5,TGTGCCAGCAGTATGGACAGGACCCGTATGGCCCAGTACTTC,CASSMDRTRMAQYF
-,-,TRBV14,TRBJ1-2,TGTGCCAGCAGCCAAGGTCCGGGCTCCTATGGCTACACCTTC,CASSQGPGSYGYTF
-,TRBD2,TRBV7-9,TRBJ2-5,TGTGCCAGCAGTGCCCTAGCGGGAGGAGAGACCCAGTACTTC,CASSALAGGETQYF
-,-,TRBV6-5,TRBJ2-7,TGTGCCAGCAGTTACTCGAGTCTAGGGAGCGAGCAGTACTTC,CASSYSSLGSEQYF
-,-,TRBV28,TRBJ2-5,TGTGCCACCCTCACCCAACAGGGAGGCGAGACCCAGTACTTC,CATLTQQGGETQYF
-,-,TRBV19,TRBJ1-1,TGTGCCAGTAGTCCGGGATTACAGAGCACTGAAGCTTTCTTT,CASSPGLQSTEAFF
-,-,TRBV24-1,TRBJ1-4,TGTGCCACCAGTGGTCAGGGTGCAACTAATGAAAAACTGTTTTTT,CATSGQGATNEKLFF
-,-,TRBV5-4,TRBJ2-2,TGTGCCAGCAGCTCGGCTGGTATCACCGGGGAGCTGTTTTTT,CASSSAGITGELFF
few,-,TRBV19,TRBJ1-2,TGTGCCAGTAGTATGCCCCGGGGGAACTATGGCTACACCTTC,CASSMPRGNYGYTF
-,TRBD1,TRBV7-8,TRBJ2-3,TGTGCCAGCAGCTTAGCTGGGGGACAGGGGGGAGCAGATACGCAGTATTTT,CASSLAGGQGGADTQYF
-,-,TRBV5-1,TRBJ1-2,TGCGCCAGCAGCTTGATCCCCCTCCTGGAGGGGACCTATGGCTACACCTTC,CASSLIPLLEGTYGYTF